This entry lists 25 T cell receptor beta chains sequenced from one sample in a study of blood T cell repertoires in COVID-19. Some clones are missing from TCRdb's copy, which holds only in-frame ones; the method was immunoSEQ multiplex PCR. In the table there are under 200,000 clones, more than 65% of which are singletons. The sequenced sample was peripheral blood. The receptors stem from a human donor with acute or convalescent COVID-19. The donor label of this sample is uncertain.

Here the CDR3 DNA reads TGTGCCTTCTCAAACAGGGACACTAATGAAAAACTGTTTTTT. Protein: CAFSNRDTNEKLFF. The V gene is TRBV5-4, the J gene TRBJ1-4; possibly TRBD1 for D (6 bases). The CDR3 consists of 14 residues. V lost 10 bases and J lost 2, with 15 bases in between. CDR1 SGHNT and CDR2 YYREEE come from the germline V gene (reference sequence).

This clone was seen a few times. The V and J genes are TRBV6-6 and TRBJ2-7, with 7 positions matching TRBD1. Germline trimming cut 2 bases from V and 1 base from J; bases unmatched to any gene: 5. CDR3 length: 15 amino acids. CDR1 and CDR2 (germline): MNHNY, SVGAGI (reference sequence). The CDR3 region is CASSYPGTDSYEQYF. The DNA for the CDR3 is TGTGCCAGCAGTTACCCGGGGACAGATTCCTACGAGCAGTACTTC.

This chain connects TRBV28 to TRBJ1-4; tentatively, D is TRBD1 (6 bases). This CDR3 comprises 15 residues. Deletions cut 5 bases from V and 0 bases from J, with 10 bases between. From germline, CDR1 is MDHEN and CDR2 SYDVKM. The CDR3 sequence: CASSAQGPTNEKLFF. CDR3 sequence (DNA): TGTGCCAGCAGTGCCCAGGGGCCAACTAATGAAAAACTGTTTTTT.

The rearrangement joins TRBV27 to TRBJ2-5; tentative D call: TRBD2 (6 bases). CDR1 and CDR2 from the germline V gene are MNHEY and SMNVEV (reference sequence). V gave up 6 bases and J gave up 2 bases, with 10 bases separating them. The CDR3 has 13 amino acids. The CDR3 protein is CASRGLLQETQYF. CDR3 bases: TGTGCCAGCAGGGGACTTCTTCAAGAGACCCAGTACTTC.

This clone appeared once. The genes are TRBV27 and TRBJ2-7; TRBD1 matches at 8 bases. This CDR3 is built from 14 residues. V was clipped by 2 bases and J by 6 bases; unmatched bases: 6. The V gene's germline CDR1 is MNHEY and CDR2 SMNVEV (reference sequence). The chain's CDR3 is CASSLDRGLSEQYF. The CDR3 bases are TGTGCCAGCAGTTTAGACAGGGGTCTGTCCGAGCAGTACTTC.

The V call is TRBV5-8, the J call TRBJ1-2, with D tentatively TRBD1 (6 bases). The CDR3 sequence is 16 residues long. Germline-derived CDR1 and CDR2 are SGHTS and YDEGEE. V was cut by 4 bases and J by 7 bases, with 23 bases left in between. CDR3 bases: TGTGCCAGCAGCCCGACAGGCGGCGTTGGGGGGGCTGGCTACACCTTC. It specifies CASSPTGGVGGAGYTF. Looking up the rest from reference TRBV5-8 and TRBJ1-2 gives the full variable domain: EAGVTQSPTHLIKTRGQQATLRCSPISGHTSVYWYQQALGLGLQFLLWYDEGEERNRGNFPPRFSGRQFPNYSSELNVNALELEDSALYLCASSPTGGVGGAGYTFGSGTRLTVV.

CDR3 region: CATGTYSAEQYF. In nucleotides, the CDR3 is TGTGCCACCGGGACTTACTCCGCCGAGCAGTACTTC. This chain joins TRBV28 and TRBJ2-7; D is perhaps TRBD2 (6 bases). CDR3 length: 12 residues. Germline CDR1 is MDHEN and CDR2 is SYDVKM. Trimming cost V 10 bases and J 6 bases, with 16 bases left between them.

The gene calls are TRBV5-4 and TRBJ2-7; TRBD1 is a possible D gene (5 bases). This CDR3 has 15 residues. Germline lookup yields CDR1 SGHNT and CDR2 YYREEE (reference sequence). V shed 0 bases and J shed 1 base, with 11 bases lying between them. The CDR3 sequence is CASSLDRSGSYEQYF. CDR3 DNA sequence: TGTGCCAGCAGCTTGGACAGGTCAGGTTCCTACGAGCAGTACTTC.

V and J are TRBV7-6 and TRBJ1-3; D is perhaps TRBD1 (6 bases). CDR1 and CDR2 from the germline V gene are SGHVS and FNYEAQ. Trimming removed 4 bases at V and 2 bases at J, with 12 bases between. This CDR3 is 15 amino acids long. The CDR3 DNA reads TGTGCCAGCAGCTCCGAAACAGGGACTGGAAACACCATATATTTT. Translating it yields CASSSETGTGNTIYF.

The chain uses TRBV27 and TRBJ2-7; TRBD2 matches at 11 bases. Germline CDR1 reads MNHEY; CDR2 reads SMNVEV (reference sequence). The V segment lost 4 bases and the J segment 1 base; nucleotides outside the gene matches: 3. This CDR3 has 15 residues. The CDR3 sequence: CASSSWTSGSYEQYF. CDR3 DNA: TGTGCCAGCAGTTCTTGGACTAGCGGGTCCTACGAGCAGTACTTC.

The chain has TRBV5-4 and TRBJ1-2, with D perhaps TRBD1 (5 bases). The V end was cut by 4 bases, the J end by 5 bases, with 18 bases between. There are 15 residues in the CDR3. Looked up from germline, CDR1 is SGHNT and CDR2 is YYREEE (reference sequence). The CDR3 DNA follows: TGTGCCAGCAGCCGCGAAAGTACGGCAGGGTATGGCTACACCTTC. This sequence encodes CASSRESTAGYGYTF.

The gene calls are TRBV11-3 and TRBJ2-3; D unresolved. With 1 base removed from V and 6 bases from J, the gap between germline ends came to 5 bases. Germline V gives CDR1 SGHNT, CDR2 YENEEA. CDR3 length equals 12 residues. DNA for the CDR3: TGTGCCAGCAGCTTAGGGCCCGATACGCAGTATTTT. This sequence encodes CASSLGPDTQYF. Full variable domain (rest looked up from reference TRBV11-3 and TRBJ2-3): EAGVVQSPRYKIIEKKQPVAFWCNPISGHNTLYWYLQNLGQGPELLIRYENEEAVDDSQLPKDRFSAERLKGVDSTLKIQPAELGDSAVYLCASSLGPDTQYFGPGTRLTVL.

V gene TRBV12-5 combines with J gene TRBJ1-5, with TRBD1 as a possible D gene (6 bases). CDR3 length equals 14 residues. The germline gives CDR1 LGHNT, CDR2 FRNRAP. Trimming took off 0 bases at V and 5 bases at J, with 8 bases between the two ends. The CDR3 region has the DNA TGTGCTAGTGGTTTGGTAGAGGGGGATCAGCCCCAGCATTTT. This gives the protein CASGLVEGDQPQHF.

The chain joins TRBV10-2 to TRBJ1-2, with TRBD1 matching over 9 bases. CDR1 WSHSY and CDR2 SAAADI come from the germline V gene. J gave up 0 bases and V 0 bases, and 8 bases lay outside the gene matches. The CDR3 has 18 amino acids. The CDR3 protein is CASSESTGGGPTNYGYTF. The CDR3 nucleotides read TGCGCCAGCAGTGAGTCGACAGGGGGAGGGCCTACTAACTATGGCTACACCTTC.

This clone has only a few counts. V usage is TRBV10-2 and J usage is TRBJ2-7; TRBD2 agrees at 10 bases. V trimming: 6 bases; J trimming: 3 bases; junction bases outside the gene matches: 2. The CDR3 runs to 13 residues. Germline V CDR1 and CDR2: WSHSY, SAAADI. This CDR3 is CASRLAGDYEQYF. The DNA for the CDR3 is TGCGCCAGCAGGCTAGCGGGAGACTACGAGCAGTACTTC.

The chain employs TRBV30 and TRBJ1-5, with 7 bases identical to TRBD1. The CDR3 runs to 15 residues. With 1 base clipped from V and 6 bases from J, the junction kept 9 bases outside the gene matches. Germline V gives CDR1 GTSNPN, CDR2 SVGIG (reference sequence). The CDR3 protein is CAWSAQGGLGQPQHF. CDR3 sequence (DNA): TGTGCCTGGAGTGCTCAGGGGGGTCTTGGTCAGCCCCAGCATTTT.

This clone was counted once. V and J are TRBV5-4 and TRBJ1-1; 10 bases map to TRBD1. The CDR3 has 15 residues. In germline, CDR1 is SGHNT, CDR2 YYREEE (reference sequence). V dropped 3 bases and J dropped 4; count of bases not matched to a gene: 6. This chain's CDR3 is CASSSRQGAGTEAFF. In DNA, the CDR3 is TGTGCCAGCAGCTCGAGACAGGGGGCTGGCACTGAAGCTTTCTTT.

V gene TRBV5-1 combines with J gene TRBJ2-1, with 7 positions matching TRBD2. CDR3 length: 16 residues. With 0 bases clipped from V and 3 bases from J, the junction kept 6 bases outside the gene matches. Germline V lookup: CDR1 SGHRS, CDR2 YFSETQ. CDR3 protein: CASSLVAGEVYNEQFF. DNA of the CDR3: TGCGCCAGCAGCTTGGTGGCGGGAGAAGTCTACAATGAGCAGTTCTTC.

CDR3 sequence (DNA): TGTGCCAGCAGGGAGACAGGGGGGTCTGGAAACACCATATATTTT. Its translation is CASRETGGSGNTIYF. V and J are TRBV2 and TRBJ1-3; 9 nucleotides line up with TRBD1. This CDR3 region has 15 residues. CDR1 is SNHLY and CDR2 is FYNNEI in the germline V gene. After removal of 6 bases from V and 1 base from J, the junction contained 4 bases not matched to a gene.

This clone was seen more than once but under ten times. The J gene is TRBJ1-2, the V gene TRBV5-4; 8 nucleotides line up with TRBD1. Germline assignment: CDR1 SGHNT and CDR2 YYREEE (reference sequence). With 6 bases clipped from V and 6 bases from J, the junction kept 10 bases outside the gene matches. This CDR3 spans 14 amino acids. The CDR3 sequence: CASNLPGQVHGYTF. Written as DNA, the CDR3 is TGTGCCAGCAACCTCCCGGGACAGGTCCATGGCTACACCTTC.

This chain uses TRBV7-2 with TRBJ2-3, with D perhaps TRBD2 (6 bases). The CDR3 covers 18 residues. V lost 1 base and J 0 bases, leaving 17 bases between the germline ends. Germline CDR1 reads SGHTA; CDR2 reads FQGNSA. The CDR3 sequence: CASSLGVGLATSTDTQYF. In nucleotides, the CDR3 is TGTGCCAGCAGCTTAGGGGTAGGGCTAGCGACTAGCACAGATACGCAGTATTTT.

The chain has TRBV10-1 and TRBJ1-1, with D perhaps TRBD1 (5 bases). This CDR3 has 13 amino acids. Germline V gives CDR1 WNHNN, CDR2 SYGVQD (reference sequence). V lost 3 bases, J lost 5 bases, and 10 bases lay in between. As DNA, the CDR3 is TGCGCCAGCAGTGAAACGTCAGGGACTGAAGCTTTCTTT. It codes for CASSETSGTEAFF.

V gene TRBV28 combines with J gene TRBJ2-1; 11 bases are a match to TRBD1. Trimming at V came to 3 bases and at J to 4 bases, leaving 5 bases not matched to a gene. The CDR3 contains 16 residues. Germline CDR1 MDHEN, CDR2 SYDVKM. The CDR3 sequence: CASSFPGQGAYNEQFF. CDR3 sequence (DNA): TGTGCCAGCAGTTTCCCTGGACAGGGGGCTTACAATGAGCAGTTCTTC.

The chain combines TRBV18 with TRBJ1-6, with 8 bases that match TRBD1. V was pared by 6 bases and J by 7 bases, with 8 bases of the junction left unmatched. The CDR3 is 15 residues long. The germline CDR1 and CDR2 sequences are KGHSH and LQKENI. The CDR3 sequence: CASSRSDRGNSPLHF. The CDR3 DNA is TGTGCCAGCTCCAGATCCGACAGGGGAAATTCACCCCTCCACTTT.

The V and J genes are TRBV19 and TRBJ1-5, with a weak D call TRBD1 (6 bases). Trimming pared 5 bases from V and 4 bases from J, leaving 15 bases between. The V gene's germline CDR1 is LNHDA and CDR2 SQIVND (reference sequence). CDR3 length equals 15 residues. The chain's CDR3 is CASSGVMGQNQPQHF. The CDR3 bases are TGTGCCAGTAGTGGAGTAATGGGACAAAATCAGCCCCAGCATTTT.